This T cell receptor beta chain was recovered during a study of beta chain features in type 1 diabetes. Findings of the study overall: Individuals with type 1 diabetes displayed fewer insertions and more deletions at VDJ junctions. Sequencing from cDNA could over-represent high-TCR-expressing cells.

There are a few counts of this clone. What it recognizes is unknown. TCRB transcripts that were expressed got sequenced, as all of the isolated RNA had been reverse transcribed. The protocol was immunoSEQ multiplex PCR, while the TCRdb copy is restricted to in-frame clones and leaves out a portion. This sample has 130,000 to 150,000 clones, with less than 9% found just once. From germline, CDR1 is MDHEN and CDR2 SYDVKM. This CDR3 comprises 18 residues. V shed 7 bases, J shed 2 bases, and the junction held 15 bases outside the gene matches. The clonotype originates from a woman in her 30s in good health. The chain combines TRBV28 with TRBJ1-4, with TRBD1 matching 8 bases. The sequencing input was central memory CD4+ T cells from blood. The CDR3 protein is CASNPLGQGGGTNEKLFF. CDR3 nucleotide sequence: TGTGCCAGCAACCCCCTTGGACAGGGTGGGGGGACTAATGAAAAACTGTTTTTT.